This TCR beta chain was identified in a study of spatial heterogeneity in lung cancer. Study at large: Detected beta-chain sequences consistently exceeded alpha-chain sequences. On average, each unique TCR and UMI combination appeared more than ten times in raw reads.

The V gene's germline CDR1 is SEHNR and CDR2 FQNEAQ (reference sequence). The V end lost 1 base, the J end lost 0 bases, and 3 bases lay between the germline ends. The CDR3 has 14 residues. This sample's time point: sample taken at primary tumor resection. Whole RNA from tumor, nontumor lung or frozen PBMC was sequenced unsorted. TCRdb called the 5' RACE reads again in MiXCR, with one record for every CDR3 protein. In the table there are roughly 3,900 distinct CDR3 sequences, 8.4% of which are singletons. V gene TRBV7-9 combines with J gene TRBJ2-2; D is undetermined. The origin of this receptor is a female donor with early-stage non-small cell lung cancer. Sequencing was performed on PBMCs, taken at surgery. CDR3 residues: CASSLGANTGELFF. CDR3 coding DNA: TGTGCCAGCAGCTTAGGGGCGAACACCGGGGAGCTGTTTTTT.